Included here is one TCR beta chain sequence, with context. The target antigen is unknown. RNA transcripts yielded amplified TCR beta CDR3 regions. TCR CDR3 regions were first amplified by RT-PCR with HTBI primers. TCRdb processed the multiplex PCR reads anew with MiXCR; each CDR3 protein has one entry. This table has around 450,000 distinct CDR3 sequences, 15% to 18% appearing once. The study defined stable Graves' hyperthyroidism as no ophthalmopathy progression within 18 months. Patients with uncontrolled infections, other autoimmune diseases, pregnancy or lactation were excluded. It was around 11 ml of fresh peripheral blood that supplied the PBMCs. The sample originates from a study of T cells in Graves' hyperthyroidism and ophthalmopathy. Whole-study results and caveats: Separation of ophthalmopathy from stable hyperthyroidism was achieved by a 13 V-J model.

The CDR3 spans 18 residues. Trimming shortened V by 0 bases and J by 7 bases, and 19 bases separated the two germline ends. CDR1 and CDR2 from the germline V gene are MNHEY and SVGAGI. The clonotype comes from a woman aged 18-29 years with Graves' hyperthyroidism. Specimen: blood. The V call is TRBV6-5, the J call TRBJ1-6, with D maybe TRBD1 (5 bases). The CDR3 here is CASSYSMVSQGRNSPLHF. Written as DNA, the CDR3 is TGTGCCAGCAGTTACTCGATGGTGTCGCAGGGACGAAATTCACCCCTCCACTTT.